The rows below give T cell receptor beta chains drawn from one sample of a study of OX40 agonist ivuxolimab in advanced cancers. Sequenced by immunoSEQ multiplex PCR; TCRdb stores in-frame clones only, minus some. Of approximately 100,000 clones in the sample, 75% to 95% were seen once. This sample comprised CD4+ or CD8+ T cells sorted from blood, obtained in a trial of the OX40 agonist ivuxolimab. The source is an adult with an advanced solid tumor such as melanoma, head and neck, liver or kidney cancer. The CDR3 runs from the conserved cysteine through the conserved F or W. The D gene is left open where the match is weak. Not every row has a clone size; where given, it reads once, few, many or a size class.

J | V | D | size | DNA | CDR3
TRBJ2-1 | TRBV5-6 | TRBD2 | NA | TGTGCCAGCAGCTTGGGGACTAGCGGCTCCTACAATGAGCAGTTCTTC | CASSLGTSGSYNEQFF
TRBJ2-5 | TRBV5-1 | TRBD2 | NA | TGCGCCAGCAGGCGTACTAGCGGGAGACTGGAGACCCAGTACTTC | CASRRTSGRLETQYF
TRBJ2-1 | TRBV29-1 | NA | NA | TGCAGCCAATCCCCGGGCGGGACGTACAATGAGCAGTTCTTC | CSQSPGGTYNEQFF
TRBJ1-2 | TRBV6-5 | NA | once | TGTGCCAGCAGTTATAACAGGCGACGAGGAGGCTACACCTTC | CASSYNRRRGGYTF
TRBJ1-1 | TRBV19 | NA | NA | TGTGCCAGTAGTATTTTTGGCAGGGGTAACACTGAAGCTTTCTTT | CASSIFGRGNTEAFF
TRBJ2-1 | TRBV28 | TRBD2 | few | TGTGCCAGCAGCGTAGCGGGAGGGTCGGACAATGAGCAGTTCTTC | CASSVAGGSDNEQFF
TRBJ2-3 | TRBV7-2 | NA | NA | TGTGCCAGCAGCCAGCAAGTATCAAGCACAGATACGCAGTATTTT | CASSQQVSSTDTQYF
TRBJ1-3 | TRBV18 | TRBD1 | NA | TGTGCCAGCTCGACAGGGTCCTCTGGAAACACCATATATTTT | CASSTGSSGNTIYF
TRBJ2-5 | TRBV6-1 | NA | NA | TGTGCCAGCATCCCAGGCCGTCTTCAAGAGACCCAGTACTTC | CASIPGRLQETQYF
TRBJ1-2 | TRBV9 | NA | once | TGTGCCAGCAGCGTAGATCGGGGTAACTATGGCTACACCTTC | CASSVDRGNYGYTF
TRBJ2-7 | TRBV28 | NA | NA | TGTGCCAGCAGTTTACTAGCGAATAACTACGAGCAGTACTTC | CASSLLANNYEQYF
TRBJ1-4 | TRBV18 | TRBD1 | NA | TGTGCCAGCACGGGACCAGACAGGGCTAATGAAAAACTGTTTTTT | CASTGPDRANEKLFF
TRBJ1-5 | TRBV28 | TRBD1 | NA | TGTGCCAGCAGGAAACAGGGGAATCAGCCCCAGCATTTT | CASRKQGNQPQHF
TRBJ2-1 | TRBV7-2 | NA | once | TGTGCCAGCAGCTTATTAGTTACCTCTAACAATGAGCAGTTCTTC | CASSLLVTSNNEQFF
TRBJ1-1 | TRBV2 | NA | NA | TGTGCCAGCAGGAGGGGATCGGAGAACACTGAAGCTTTCTTT | CASRRGSENTEAFF
TRBJ2-3 | TRBV6-5 | NA | once | TGTGCCAGCAGGCGGACTAGCACAGATACGCAGTATTTT | CASRRTSTDTQYF
TRBJ2-3 | TRBV5-1 | TRBD2 | NA | TGCGCCAGCAGCACCGGGACTATCACGGATACGCAGTATTTT | CASSTGTITDTQYF
TRBJ1-4 | TRBV5-1 | TRBD1 | NA | TGCGCCAGCAGCTTGGAGCCCGGGACAGGGGGTAGTGAAAAACTGTTTTTT | CASSLEPGTGGSEKLFF
TRBJ2-7 | TRBV4-3 | TRBD1 | NA | TGCGCCAGCAGCCAGGCGACCGGGACAGGGGCCTACGAGCAGTACTTC | CASSQATGTGAYEQYF
TRBJ2-3 | TRBV27 | TRBD2 | NA | TGTGCCAGCAGTTTGGGACTAGCGGGAGGTTCAGATACGCAGTATTTT | CASSLGLAGGSDTQYF
TRBJ2-5 | TRBV14 | NA | NA | TGTGCCAGCAGGCTGGGGGCCGGGGGGACCCAGTACTTC | CASRLGAGGTQYF
TRBJ2-7 | TRBV6-1 | NA | NA | TGTGCCAGCAGTGTGGGGGGCAGCTCCTACGAGCAGTACTTC | CASSVGGSSYEQYF